This TCR beta chain was profiled in a study of blood T cell repertoires in COVID-19 (dated by TCRdb to the early 2020s). With regard to the full study: Collaborator samples came from the United States, Italy and Spain and covered acute and convalescent phases of COVID-19. Where HLA class I and class II types were available, the types were taken from metadata supplied by the sample provider, not from assay-based typing. The repertoires were released in a freely available public database meant as a resource for research on the immune response to SARS-CoV-2. Deeply sampled blood TCRbeta repertoires from subjects exposed to, actively infected with, or recovered from COVID-19 were included in the dataset. The sample metadata nearly always contained a de-identified subject ID, COVID-19 status, age in years and sex. Samples came from the ongoing ImmuneRACE study (first 160 participants) plus 1,254 subjects from 6 global collaborators. The prospective study material was composed of cDNA or gDNA derived from T cells, B-cell-depleted T cells, or PBMCs.

Reading the germline V gene gives CDR1 SGHTA and CDR2 FQGNSA. At the junction V is shortened by 1 base and J by 4 bases; bases outside the gene matches: 3. Including the terminal cysteine and phenylalanine, the CDR3 comprises 15 residues. This entry keeps only the CDR3 DNA: 45 bases, framed from base 1. This clone was seen a few times. Its specific antigen is unknown. No base-level quality is on record; no much larger clone is a single base apart. Overall study results and their limits: How much clinical and demographic metadata was included differed by source and by participant, and the metadata was provided uncurated.

TCRbeta CDR3 regions were amplified from genomic DNA by means of the immunoSEQ Assay, a bias-controlled multiplex PCR. As for the authors' bioinformatics: The number of nucleated cells in each sample was estimated from the amplification of reference gene primers within the assay. Sequence reads were collapsed and filtered to measure the absolute abundance of every unique TCRbeta CDR3 rearrangement. Productive Simpson clonality was computed per sample as the square root of Simpson's diversity index over productive rearrangements. Here the immuneACCESS table is served through TCRdb, limited to in-frame sequences with V and J called. Missing clones are a known gap in these copies; in checked studies unresolved V genes cover under half, and the rest lacks a known reason. D and trimming were read from the DNA, whereas the V and J calls and clone size are those reported in that table. The sample yields 200,000 or so clones; around nine tenths were counted once. The ten biggest clones cover under 2.5% of the sample.

Each collaborating institution followed its own protocols to collect whole blood in K2EDTA tubes. For TCRbeta analysis, collaborators shipped samples as frozen whole blood, isolated PBMCs, or DNA extracted from either of those sample types. Here the chain combines TRBV7-2 and TRBJ2-2, with TRBD1 identical over 7 junction bases. The sample consisted of peripheral blood. This TCR was sampled from a man aged 70 or older with active or convalescent COVID-19. The DNA is as follows: TGTGCCAGCAGCTTAGTGGCAGGGGGCACCGGGGAGCTGTTTTTT. It translates to CASSLVAGGTGELFF.